What follows describes a single T cell receptor beta chain. These data come from a study of blood T cell repertoires in COVID-19. Across the whole study: Sites in the United States, Italy and Spain provided acute and convalescent COVID-19 samples.

Ages ranged from roughly 18 to 100 years, with residence in about 23 US areas. Which cohort a participant joined came from the clinical history participants gave. Using immunoSEQ multiplex PCR, the repertoire was profiled, and TCRdb retains in-frame clones only, with some absent. Of about 220,000 clones listed, around 82% are singletons. Looked up from germline, CDR1 is SGHAT and CDR2 is FQNNGV. The CDR3 contains 16 residues. After removal of 0 bases from V and 7 bases from J, the junction contained 11 bases not matched to a gene. This clonotype was obtained from a woman aged 45-60 years who had been exposed to COVID-19. The V and J genes are TRBV11-2 and TRBJ2-5; 7 positions agree with TRBD1. Sequenced: PBMCs or T cells enriched from blood (not recorded which). The CDR3 coding sequence is TGTGCCAGCAGCTTAGATAAACAGACAGGGTCTGTGACCCAGTACTTC. Translating it yields CASSLDKQTGSVTQYF.